Each of the 27 T cell receptor beta chains below was sequenced from the same sample in a study of cytomegalovirus exposure and HLA in healthy donors. PCR amplification relied on 60 Vbeta primers (plus 13 Jbeta primers). Profiled with immunoSEQ multiplex PCR; TCRdb holds only in-frame clones, not every one. The data hold 80,000 to 95,000 clones, with around 76% observed a single time. The sequenced material came from PBMCs. The receptors originated from a man aged 18 to 29 in good health and CMV-seropositive.

The chain links TRBV5-4 to TRBJ1-2; 8 nucleotides line up with TRBD1. V gave up 4 bases and J gave up 0 bases; unmatched junction bases: 11. Germline loops: CDR1 SGHNT, CDR2 YYREEE (reference sequence). This CDR3 has 17 residues. The CDR3, as DNA: TGTGCCAGCAGCCTGGGACAGGCGGTCGGAGCTAACTATGGCTACACCTTC. Its translation: CASSLGQAVGANYGYTF.

A remark on this clone: One end of the junction is discordant with germline, which a read error may explain. This sequence joins TRBV7-7 and TRBJ2-2; possibly TRBD2 for D (6 bases). This CDR3 has 14 residues. Germline lookup yields CDR1 SSHAT and CDR2 FNYEAQ (reference sequence). The CDR3 loop is CASSLEPSAGGLFF. The CDR3 nucleotides read TGTGCTAGCAGCTTAGAACCGTCCGCCGGGGGGCTGTTTTTT.

This sequence joins TRBV7-9 and TRBJ1-1, with D tentatively TRBD1 (5 bases). The CDR3 runs 13 residues. V was shortened by 5 bases and J by 10 bases, with 17 bases between the two germline ends. The germline CDR1 and CDR2 sequences are SEHNR and FQNEAQ (reference sequence). This chain's CDR3 is CASSPGGENGAFF. CDR3 sequence (DNA): TGTGCCAGCAGCCCCGGGGGGGAGAATGGAGCTTTCTTT.

The gene calls are TRBV4-1 and TRBJ1-1; 9 nucleotides align to TRBD1. The germline V gene encodes CDR1 MGHRA and CDR2 YSYEKL. The CDR3 consists of 14 residues. V was pared by 4 bases and J by 4 bases, with 4 bases of the junction left unmatched. The CDR3 is CASSLGTGRTEAFF. In DNA form, the CDR3 reads TGCGCCAGCAGCCTAGGGACAGGGCGCACTGAAGCTTTCTTT.

CDR3 nucleotides: TGCAGCGTTACGACAGGGGCAGGCTACGAGCAGTACTTC. Its translation is CSVTTGAGYEQYF. The chain links TRBV29-1 to TRBJ2-7; 8 bases fit TRBD1. V lost 5 bases, J lost 3 bases, and 6 bases stayed unmatched. In germline, CDR1 is SQVTM, CDR2 ANQGSEA. CDR3 length equals 13 residues.

This chain uses TRBV27 with TRBJ2-7, with TRBD2 matching 7 bases. Trimming cost V 6 bases and J 0 bases; bases outside gene matches: 5. CDR1 is MNHEY, CDR2 SMNVEV, per germline (reference sequence). This CDR3 has 14 residues. CDR3 DNA: TGTGCCAGCAGCTTTAGCGGGTTCTCCTACGAGCAGTACTTC. Translation gives CASSFSGFSYEQYF.

The CDR3 sequence: CSVGQLAYEQYF. The CDR3 DNA follows: TGCAGCGTGGGACAGTTAGCCTACGAGCAGTACTTC. The gene calls are TRBV29-1 and TRBJ2-7, with 7 positions matching TRBD1. Germline V gene data show CDR1 as SQVTM and CDR2 as ANQGSEA. Trimming cost V 6 bases and J 2 bases; bases outside gene matches: 4. The CDR3 has 12 amino acids.

The chain uses TRBV6-6 and TRBJ2-1, with D perhaps TRBD2 (6 bases). The length of the CDR3 is 15 residues. CDR1 and CDR2 from the germline V gene are MNHNY and SVGAGI (reference sequence). Trimming cost V 5 bases and J 6 bases, with 17 bases left between them. CDR3 sequence reads: CASSLTSFAGNEQFF. DNA of the CDR3: TGTGCCAGCAGTCTTACTAGCTTCGCTGGCAATGAGCAGTTCTTC.

The CDR3, as DNA: TGTGCCAGCAGGGGACTAGCGGCTACCGGGGAGCTGTTTTTT. Protein product: CASRGLAATGELFF. The rearrangement links TRBV6-5 to TRBJ2-2, with 11 bases fitting TRBD2. The CDR3 is 14 amino acids. J gave up 5 bases and V 6 bases, and 2 bases lay outside the gene matches. Germline V CDR1 and CDR2: MNHEY, SVGAGI.

This clone was found once. This may stem from a read error, because a much larger clone lies one nucleotide away. Different DNA sequences within this sample yield the same CDR3. The chain combines TRBV10-1 with TRBJ1-3; weak D call: TRBD1 (5 bases). From germline, CDR1 is WNHNN and CDR2 SYGVQD (reference sequence). This CDR3 has 15 residues. Trimming pared 6 bases from V and 0 bases from J, leaving 12 bases between. DNA of the CDR3: TGCGCCAGCAGGCCCGACAGTAGCTCTGGAAACACCATATATTTT. Translating gives CASRPDSSSGNTIYF.

This clone was observed a few times. The chain has TRBV6-5 and TRBJ1-1; TRBD1 agrees at 7 bases. This CDR3 is built from 16 residues. Germline trimming cut 2 bases from V and 0 bases from J; bases unmatched to any gene: 6. Germline V gene lookup returns CDR1 MNHEY and CDR2 SVGAGI. DNA for the CDR3: TGTGCCAGCAGTTACACCGGACAGGCTCTGAACACTGAAGCTTTCTTT. Its protein is CASSYTGQALNTEAFF.

The chain couples TRBV7-2 to TRBJ2-5, with 7 nucleotides matching TRBD1. The CDR3 has 14 residues. V was pared by 2 bases and J by 5 bases, with 5 bases of the junction left unmatched. The germline gives CDR1 SGHTA, CDR2 FQGNSA. DNA for the CDR3: TGTGCCAGCAGCTTACGACTCAGGGGGGAGACCCAGTACTTC. Protein product: CASSLRLRGETQYF.

This chain uses TRBV15 with TRBJ1-4; possibly TRBD1 for D (5 bases). CDR1 and CDR2 from the germline V gene are LNHNV and YYDKDF (reference sequence). The V and J ends lost 1 base and 4 bases respectively, with 10 bases between them. The CDR3 spans 15 residues. CDR3 nucleotides: TGTGCCACCAGCAGAGCCGGGACTTTTAATGAAAAACTGTTTTTT. This translates into CATSRAGTFNEKLFF.

The chain links TRBV6-5 to TRBJ1-1; tentative D call: TRBD1 (6 bases). CDR3 size: 14 residues. Germline CDR1 is MNHEY and CDR2 is SVGAGI. V lost 2 bases, J lost 1 base, and 8 bases lay in between. The CDR3 loop is CASSYRTENTEAFF. The CDR3 coding sequence is TGTGCCAGCAGTTACAGGACAGAGAACACTGAAGCTTTCTTT.

The J gene is TRBJ2-5, the V gene TRBV28; 7 nucleotides agree with TRBD2. Germline CDR1 is MDHEN and CDR2 is SYDVKM. J gave up 7 bases and V 6 bases, and 14 bases lay outside the gene matches. The CDR3 runs 15 residues. CDR3 residues: CASSISGRTFRTQYF. The CDR3 DNA follows: TGTGCCAGCAGCATTTCCGGGAGGACCTTTAGGACCCAGTACTTC.

V is TRBV11-2 and J is TRBJ1-2, with D unresolved. The CDR3 contains 12 residues. Trimming removed 5 bases at V and 5 bases at J, with 9 bases between. The germline CDR1 and CDR2 sequences are SGHAT and FQNNGV. CDR3 region: CASSRESYGYTF. The DNA for the CDR3 is TGTGCCAGCAGCAGGGAGAGTTATGGCTACACCTTC.

This chain uses TRBV15 with TRBJ1-5; TRBD1 matches 9 bases. Germline values: CDR1 LNHNV, CDR2 YYDKDF (reference sequence). The CDR3 totals 13 residues. V lost 8 bases and J lost 5; bases outside the gene matches: 4. CDR3 DNA sequence: TGTGCCACCGGGACAGGGCGGGATCAGCCCCAGCATTTT. Its translation is CATGTGRDQPQHF.

This clone was counted between two and nine times. Here the CDR3 DNA reads TGTGCCATCAGATCAGAGACAGAAGAAGCTTTCTTT. The encoded protein is CAIRSETEEAFF. This rearrangement joins TRBV10-3 to TRBJ1-1; a weak D match, TRBD1 (5 bases). Germline V gene sequence: CDR1 ENHRY, CDR2 SYGVKD. V was pared by 6 bases and J by 8 bases, with 13 bases between. This CDR3 has 12 residues.

This rearrangement joins TRBV6-5 to TRBJ2-5, with 7 bases aligning to TRBD1. Germline lookup yields CDR1 MNHEY and CDR2 SVGAGI. The CDR3 has 15 residues. V shed 4 bases and J 4 bases; nucleotides not matched to a gene: 9. The CDR3 DNA follows: TGTGCCAGCAGTTCGGGACAGCTGAGGATAGAGACCCAGTACTTC. Translating it yields CASSSGQLRIETQYF.

As DNA, the CDR3 is TGTGCCAGCAGGAGGGACAGCAACACTGAAGCTTTCTTT. This encodes CASRRDSNTEAFF. The V and J genes are TRBV11-3 and TRBJ1-1; 7 bases are shared with TRBD1. The CDR3 length is 13 residues. The V gene end was trimmed by 6 bases and the J gene end by 2 bases; junction bases not matched to a gene: 3. CDR1 SGHNT and CDR2 YENEEA come from the germline V gene. Combining the CDR3 with reference TRBV11-3 and TRBJ1-1 gives the whole variable domain EAGVVQSPRYKIIEKKQPVAFWCNPISGHNTLYWYLQNLGQGPELLIRYENEEAVDDSQLPKDRFSAERLKGVDSTLKIQPAELGDSAVYLCASRRDSNTEAFFGQGTRLTVV.

The V and J genes are TRBV27 and TRBJ2-5, with a weak D call TRBD1 (6 bases). The end of the DNA aligns better with TRBJ2-7, so the J call may be wrong. The germline CDR1 and CDR2 sequences are MNHEY and SMNVEV (reference sequence). The CDR3 consists of 14 residues. In DNA, the CDR3 is TGTGCCAGCAGTCCCACAGGGTCTCGCTACGAGCAGTACTTC. As protein: CASSPTGSRYEQYF.

The CDR3 DNA is TGTGCCATCAGTGAGTCATTATGGGCCGGTCGGCCCCAGCATTTT. It translates to CAISESLWAGRPQHF. The chain uses TRBV10-3 and TRBJ1-5; D is unclear. The CDR3 totals 15 residues. CDR1 is ENHRY, CDR2 SYGVKD, per germline. V gave up 0 bases and J gave up 9 bases, with 15 bases separating them.

The CDR3 DNA follows: TGTGCCAGCAGCTTAGGCCCGACAGGGAGCTCCGGGGGCTACACCTTC. It is translated as CASSLGPTGSSGGYTF. This chain links TRBV7-2 with TRBJ1-2; TRBD1 matches 7 bases. The germline CDR1 and CDR2 sequences are SGHTA and FQGNSA. The CDR3 loop spans 16 amino acids. The J segment lost 8 bases and the V segment lost 1 base, leaving 13 bases of the junction unmatched.

This chain joins TRBV14 and TRBJ2-2; D uncertain. This CDR3 contains 14 residues. V was trimmed by 3 bases and J by 3 bases, leaving 8 bases between them. Germline V gene lookup returns CDR1 SGHDN and CDR2 FVKESK. The CDR3 DNA is TGTGCCAGCAGCCAGGGCACCTACACCGGGGAGCTGTTTTTT. Translation gives CASSQGTYTGELFF.

This clone was found a few times. The rearrangement links TRBV5-1 to TRBJ2-3; D gene unclear. Deletions cut 5 bases from V and 2 bases from J, with 12 bases between. The germline CDR1 and CDR2 sequences are SGHRS and YFSETQ. This CDR3 is 14 amino acids long. The CDR3 here is CASSFYSLTDTQYF. CDR3 coding DNA: TGCGCCAGCAGTTTCTACTCACTCACAGATACGCAGTATTTT.

The chain is built from TRBV6-5 and TRBJ2-5; 8 positions agree with TRBD2. The germline V gene has CDR1 MNHEY and CDR2 SVGAGI. V dropped 5 bases and J dropped 9; count of bases not matched to a gene: 11. CDR3 length equals 14 residues. The CDR3 DNA sequence: TGTGCCAGCAGTCCTTTAGCGGGAACCGGATCCCAGTACTTC. This codes for CASSPLAGTGSQYF.

This chain links TRBV5-1 with TRBJ2-3, with a tentative D call TRBD1 (5 bases). CDR3 length: 17 amino acids. CDR1 SGHRS and CDR2 YFSETQ come from the germline V gene. The V and J ends lost 4 bases and 4 bases respectively, with 22 bases between them. The CDR3 region is CASSLHPAGPPPDTQYF. For the CDR3, the DNA is TGCGCCAGCAGCCTCCACCCGGCAGGGCCCCCCCCAGATACGCAGTATTTT.